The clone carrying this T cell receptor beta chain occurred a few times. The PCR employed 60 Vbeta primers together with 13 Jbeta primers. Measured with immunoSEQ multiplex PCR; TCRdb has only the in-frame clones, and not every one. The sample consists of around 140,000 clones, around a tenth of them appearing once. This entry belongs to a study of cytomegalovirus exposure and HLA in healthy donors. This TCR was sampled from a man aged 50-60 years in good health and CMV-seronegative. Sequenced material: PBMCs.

DNA for the CDR3: TGTGCCAGCAAAGGCGGAGCCTACGAGCAGTACTTC. The encoded protein is CASKGGAYEQYF. V usage is TRBV25-1 and J usage is TRBJ2-5, with no clear D. The J call may be mistaken, given a closer DNA end match to TRBJ2-7. Per germline, CDR1 MGHDK and CDR2 SYGVNS. This CDR3 has 12 residues.